The rows below give T cell receptor beta chains drawn from one sample of a study of blood T cell repertoires in COVID-19. The data were produced by immunoSEQ multiplex PCR, yet TCRdb's version contains in-frame clones alone and is incomplete. The sample contains approximately 200,000 clones, approximately 84% of which appear only once. Source material: PBMCs or T cells enriched from blood (not recorded which). The source is a man aged 55 to 70 who had recovered from COVID-19. Both conserved end residues are part of each CDR3. The order of the fields is clone size, V gene, J gene, CDR3 protein. Not all rows give a size; the values are once, few, many and, for expanded clones, a class.

-	TRBV7-2	TRBJ1-1	CASSSLDRKAFF
few	TRBV7-2	TRBJ1-4	CASSLAVGTGLEKLFF
few	TRBV5-6	TRBJ1-3	CASSLVSGESGNTIYF
-	TRBV5-1	TRBJ2-5	CASSYSDRGVQETQYF
-	TRBV5-6	TRBJ1-2	CASSLVGAQIYYGYTF
-	TRBV18	TRBJ1-5	CASSPPGVEGPQHF
-	TRBV2	TRBJ1-3	CASRTGSGNTIYF
-	TRBV5-6	TRBJ1-1	CASSFGRDSEAFF
-	TRBV5-1	TRBJ2-2	CASSPLGSGATNTGELFF
-	TRBV20-1	TRBJ1-4	CSASFQGLEKLFF
few	TRBV5-5	TRBJ2-7	CASSRDNRLYEQYF
-	TRBV13	TRBJ1-6	CASSSTQGSPLHF
-	TRBV15	TRBJ1-2	CATSRAGNARGYTF
-	TRBV7-8	TRBJ1-3	CASRSRAGFSGNTIYF
-	TRBV7-2	TRBJ1-1	CASSIDTRGEAFF
-	TRBV29-1	TRBJ2-7	CSGRDSSYEQYF
-	TRBV12-3/TRBV12-4	TRBJ2-7	CASSSGTTYEQYF
-	TRBV19	TRBJ1-1	CASASNRDANTEAFF
-	TRBV5-1	TRBJ2-1	CASSRQAAYNEQFF
-	TRBV7-9	TRBJ1-1	CASSLVRDTEAFF